A single sample gave rise to the 32 T cell receptor beta chains below, sequenced in a study of blood T cell repertoires in COVID-19. The data were produced by immunoSEQ multiplex PCR, yet TCRdb's version contains in-frame clones alone and is incomplete. The table has 95,000 to 110,000 clones, more than 80% seen once. The sample taken for sequencing was peripheral blood. The receptors derive from a man aged 55-75 years with acute or convalescent COVID-19.

The chain is built from TRBV2 and TRBJ2-7; D perhaps matches TRBD1 (7 bases). CDR3 size: 14 residues. Trimming stripped 8 bases from V and 4 bases from J, with 18 bases between. CDR1 and CDR2 (germline): SNHLY, FYNNEI. CDR3 in amino acids: CASLPRGDAYEQYF. The CDR3 nucleotides are TGTGCCAGCCTCCCCAGGGGGGATGCATACGAGCAGTACTTC.

Here the CDR3 reads CASSRTRVLNEQYV. The CDR3 DNA is TGTGCCAGCAGTCGAACTAGGGTCTTGAACGAGCAGTACGTC. The chain employs TRBV5-6 and TRBJ2-7, with D perhaps TRBD2 (5 bases). This CDR3 has 14 residues. The germline V gene has CDR1 SGHDT and CDR2 YYEEEE. Trimming took 5 bases from V and 5 from J, leaving 17 bases between them.

This clone was counted a single time. The genes are TRBV6-5 and TRBJ1-2, with a tentative D call TRBD1 (5 bases). V lost 5 bases to trimming and J lost 8 bases, with 15 bases between them. The germline V gene has CDR1 MNHEY and CDR2 SVGAGI. There are 13 residues in the CDR3. The CDR3 nucleotides are TGTGCCAGCAGTCGGACAAGTCCGTACGGCTACACCTTC. It yields the protein CASSRTSPYGYTF.

The J gene is TRBJ1-1, the V gene TRBV5-6, with 7 positions matching TRBD1. CDR1 is SGHDT and CDR2 is YYEEEE in the germline V gene. V was pared by 6 bases and J by 7 bases, with 6 bases of the junction left unmatched. CDR3 length: 12 amino acids. The CDR3 nucleotides read TGTGCCAGCACGTCAGGGGGAGGTGAAGCTTTCTTT. Translated, it gives CASTSGGGEAFF.

CDR3 DNA: TGCGCCAGCAGCCAGGAGAGACTAGCGCCGATGGATACGCAGTATTTT. Encoded protein: CASSQERLAPMDTQYF. The J gene is TRBJ2-3, the V gene TRBV4-1, with TRBD2 identical over 8 bases. V was pared by 3 bases and J by 6 bases, with 11 bases of the junction left unmatched. The V gene's germline CDR1 is MGHRA and CDR2 YSYEKL. The CDR3 length is 16 residues.

V gene TRBV5-1 combines with J gene TRBJ1-3; D not certain. V was pared by 5 bases and J by 0 bases, with 9 bases between. The CDR3 contains 14 residues. From germline, CDR1 is SGHRS and CDR2 YFSETQ. CDR3 DNA sequence: TGCGCCAGCAGTTTCGGTGGCTCTGGAAACACCATATATTTT. Encoded protein: CASSFGGSGNTIYF.

The chain uses TRBV28 and TRBJ2-1; 8 nucleotides match TRBD2. The length of the CDR3 is 15 residues. CDR1 and CDR2 (germline): MDHEN, SYDVKM. V lost 7 bases, J lost 3 bases, and 8 bases stayed unmatched. The DNA for the CDR3 is TGTGCCAGCACCACTACGGGAGGGGTCTACAATGAGCAGTTCTTC. Amino acids: CASTTTGGVYNEQFF.

V gene TRBV5-1 combines with J gene TRBJ2-7; a weak D match, TRBD1 (5 bases). CDR1 SGHRS and CDR2 YFSETQ come from the germline V gene. Trimming cost V 2 bases and J 2 bases, with 11 bases left between them. The CDR3 totals 14 residues. The DNA of the CDR3 is TGCGCCAGCAGCTTCCAGGGTCCCCCCTACGAGCAGTACTTC. It specifies CASSFQGPPYEQYF.

This clone was picked up a small number of times. V is TRBV7-9 and J is TRBJ2-5, with D perhaps matching TRBD2 (6 bases). CDR3 length: 15 residues. Trimming left V 1 base short and J 2 bases short, with 11 bases between. Per germline, CDR1 SEHNR and CDR2 FQNEAQ (reference sequence). The CDR3 region is CASSLGAGLQETQYF. The CDR3 nucleotides read TGTGCCAGCAGCTTAGGGGCGGGGTTACAAGAGACCCAGTACTTC.

The chain employs TRBV7-2 and TRBJ1-2; 7 bases agree with TRBD1. V lost 5 bases, J lost 7 bases, and 16 bases stayed unmatched. The CDR3 contains 16 residues. The germline V gene has CDR1 SGHTA and CDR2 FQGNSA. The CDR3, as DNA: TGTGCCAGCAGCACGACAGGGCGCCCCGGCCCCCTTGGCTACACCTTC. Translated: CASSTTGRPGPLGYTF.

This chain links TRBV7-9 with TRBJ2-1; 10 nucleotides match TRBD2. V dropped 3 bases and J dropped 1; count of bases not matched to a gene: 0. Germline V CDR1 and CDR2: SEHNR, FQNEAQ (reference sequence). CDR3 size: 15 residues. CDR3 in DNA: TGTGCCAGCAGCTTGGGACTAGCGTCCTACAATGAGCAGTTCTTC. Its translation: CASSLGLASYNEQFF.

The chain has TRBV6-5 and TRBJ1-2, with D maybe TRBD1 (5 bases). V dropped 6 bases and J dropped 0 bases, with 11 bases sitting between them. Per germline, CDR1 MNHEY and CDR2 SVGAGI. This CDR3 region has 14 residues. CDR3: CASRTTATNYGYTF. In DNA, the CDR3 is TGTGCCAGCAGGACGACAGCCACTAACTATGGCTACACCTTC.

The chain recombines TRBV6-5 with TRBJ1-2; no firm D call. Germline CDR1 and CDR2: MNHEY and SVGAGI. Deletions cut 6 bases from V and 2 bases from J, with 10 bases between. This CDR3 region has 13 residues. The DNA for the CDR3 is TGTGCCAGCAGAGCGACGGGGAACTATGGCTACACCTTC. It translates to CASRATGNYGYTF.

CDR3: CASTSRDGGVGTGELFF. The CDR3 DNA sequence: TGCGCCAGCACGTCTCGGGACGGGGGAGTAGGCACCGGGGAGCTGTTTTTT. The V gene is TRBV4-1, the J gene TRBJ2-2; a weak D match, TRBD2 (6 bases). CDR1 and CDR2 (germline): MGHRA, YSYEKL. V lost 7 bases, J lost 4 bases, and 22 bases lay in between. The CDR3 length is 17 residues.

This clone was counted between two and nine times. V and J are TRBV7-2 and TRBJ1-1; D gene ambiguous. Germline-derived CDR1 and CDR2 are SGHTA and FQGNSA. Trimming removed 2 bases from V and 4 bases from J, with 11 bases in between. This CDR3 region has 14 residues. This chain's CDR3 is CASSLYSGSTEAFF. CDR3 coding DNA: TGTGCCAGCAGCTTATACTCTGGGAGCACTGAAGCTTTCTTT.

This clone was seen a few times. The chain couples TRBV10-1 to TRBJ1-1; TRBD1 might be the D (5 bases). V was pared by 8 bases and J by 0 bases, with 10 bases between. Germline assignment: CDR1 WNHNN and CDR2 SYGVQD (reference sequence). This CDR3 has 13 residues. CDR3 sequence: CASGSGMNTEAFF. CDR3 sequence (DNA): TGCGCCAGCGGTTCAGGGATGAACACTGAAGCTTTCTTT.

The J gene is TRBJ2-7, the V gene TRBV24-1; D may be TRBD2 (6 bases). Germline V CDR1 and CDR2: KGHDR, SFDVKD. The V end lost 10 bases, the J end lost 1 base, and 13 bases lay between the germline ends. The CDR3 consists of 13 residues. The CDR3 loop reads CATRRGESYEQYF. The CDR3 DNA reads TGTGCCACGAGGAGGGGTGAATCCTACGAGCAGTACTTC.

In this sample, this clone turned up many times. The rearrangement joins TRBV7-9 to TRBJ2-3; 11 nucleotides line up with TRBD2. V trimming: 2 bases; J trimming: 1 base; junction bases outside the gene matches: 2. Germline V gene data show CDR1 as SEHNR and CDR2 as FQNEAQ (reference sequence). The CDR3 covers 16 residues. CDR3 sequence: CASSLNSGGGTDTQYF. CDR3 bases: TGTGCCAGCAGCTTAAATAGCGGGGGGGGCACAGATACGCAGTATTTT.

The chain joins TRBV2 to TRBJ1-1, with a weak D call TRBD1 (6 bases). This CDR3 region has 15 residues. The V gene's germline CDR1 is SNHLY and CDR2 FYNNEI. Between the trimmed V and J ends, which lost 6 bases and 0 bases, there was a span of 14 bases. The CDR3 loop is CASSRGAQLNTEAFF. The DNA for the CDR3 is TGTGCCAGCAGCCGGGGGGCGCAATTGAACACTGAAGCTTTCTTT.

This clone was observed once. The rearrangement links TRBV25-1 to TRBJ1-4; a possible D gene is TRBD1 (5 bases). Deletions cut 8 bases from V and 6 bases from J, with 16 bases between. This CDR3 region has 14 residues. Germline-derived CDR1 and CDR2 are MGHDK and SYGVNS. CDR3 protein: CASQLTGPDEKLFF. The CDR3 DNA reads as TGTGCCAGCCAGCTCACAGGCCCGGATGAAAAACTGTTTTTT.

The gene calls are TRBV5-1 and TRBJ2-6; D is uncertain. The V end lost 5 bases, the J end lost 0 bases, and 9 bases lay between the germline ends. CDR1 and CDR2 from the germline V gene are SGHRS and YFSETQ. The CDR3 length is 15 residues. CDR3 sequence: CASSFGGSGANVLTF. CDR3 coding DNA: TGCGCCAGCAGTTTCGGTGGCTCTGGGGCCAACGTCCTGACTTTC.

The chain has TRBV6-6 and TRBJ2-7; the D is unclear. Germline V gene data show CDR1 as MNHNY and CDR2 as SVGAGI (reference sequence). V shed 2 bases and J shed 2 bases, with 7 bases lying between them. The CDR3 extends over 13 amino acids. Here the CDR3 reads CASSYPLAYEQYF. The CDR3 DNA sequence: TGTGCCAGCAGTTACCCCCTAGCCTACGAGCAGTACTTC.

Written as DNA, the CDR3 is TGTGCCAGCTCACCAGCGGTAGGGGACACCGGGGAGCTGTTTTTT. Translated: CASSPAVGDTGELFF. The V call is TRBV18, the J call TRBJ2-2; a possible D gene is TRBD1 (5 bases). The ends were cut back, 2 bases at V and 3 bases at J, with 10 bases in the middle. Germline values: CDR1 KGHSH, CDR2 LQKENI. The CDR3 has 15 amino acids.

This clone appeared a few times. This chain connects TRBV19 to TRBJ1-1; TRBD1 might be the D (6 bases). This CDR3 region has 13 residues. CDR1 is LNHDA and CDR2 is SQIVND in the germline V gene (reference sequence). Trimming removed 7 bases from V and 4 bases from J, with 13 bases in between. The CDR3 spells CASKAVQGTEAFF. The CDR3 region has the DNA TGTGCCAGTAAGGCAGTACAGGGCACTGAAGCTTTCTTT.

The chain has TRBV2 and TRBJ2-5; the D gene is possibly TRBD2 (5 bases). V gave up 7 bases and J gave up 5 bases, with 17 bases separating them. The CDR3 sequence is 14 residues long. CDR1 is SNHLY and CDR2 is FYNNEI in the germline V gene. The CDR3 region has the DNA TGTGCCAGCATCGAAGAAGGAGGCTGGGAGACCCAGTACTTC. Translation gives CASIEEGGWETQYF.

J is TRBJ2-7 and V is TRBV18; 8 bases match TRBD1. CDR1 KGHSH and CDR2 LQKENI come from the germline V gene. Losses at the gene ends were 1 base for V and 0 bases for J; bases not matched to a gene: 2. This CDR3 contains 15 residues. CDR3: CASSPRGQGSYEQYV. CDR3 nucleotide sequence: TGTGCCAGCTCACCACGCGGACAGGGCTCCTACGAGCAGTACGTC.

The rearrangement uses TRBV6-1 and TRBJ1-5, with unresolved D. The V end was cut by 2 bases, the J end by 6 bases, with 5 bases between. This CDR3 has 12 amino acids. Germline loops: CDR1 MNHNS, CDR2 SASEGT. The CDR3 sequence: CASSEPFQPQHF. CDR3 nucleotide sequence: TGTGCCAGCAGTGAACCCTTTCAGCCCCAGCATTTT.

This chain joins TRBV5-1 and TRBJ2-5, with D perhaps matching TRBD2 (6 bases). Germline CDR1 is SGHRS and CDR2 is YFSETQ. The CDR3 spans 14 residues. V was pared by 2 bases and J by 4 bases, with 12 bases between. CDR3 nucleotide sequence: TGCGCCAGCAGCTTACCGGCGGGGAGAGAGACCCAGTACTTC. This gives the protein CASSLPAGRETQYF. Complete variable domain (other parts from reference TRBV5-1 and TRBJ2-5): KAGVTQTPRYLIKTRGQQVTLSCSPISGHRSVSWYQQTPGQGLQFLFEYFSETQRNKGNFPGRFSGRQFSNSRSEMNVSTLELGDSALYLCASSLPAGRETQYFGPGTRLLVL.

This chain joins TRBV15 and TRBJ2-5, with TRBD2 as a possible D gene (5 bases). V lost 1 base and J 1 base, leaving 16 bases between the germline ends. The CDR3 is 17 residues long. CDR1 and CDR2 (germline): LNHNV, YYDKDF (reference sequence). The CDR3 DNA reads as TGTGCCACCAGCAGAGCGTTTACGGGAATTCCCCAAGAGACCCAGTACTTC. This codes for CATSRAFTGIPQETQYF.

J is TRBJ2-5 and V is TRBV5-6; 12 bases are a match to TRBD2. The CDR3 covers 16 residues. CDR1 SGHDT and CDR2 YYEEEE come from the germline V gene. V was pared by 4 bases and J by 4 bases, with 8 bases of the junction left unmatched. The CDR3 region has the DNA TGTGCCAGCAGCCCCCGGGCTAGCGGGAGGGGAGAGACCCAGTACTTC. As protein: CASSPRASGRGETQYF.

This clone was counted a single time. The chain couples TRBV6-2 or TRBV6-3 to TRBJ2-2; TRBD2 matches 9 bases. The CDR3 totals 17 residues. With 2 bases clipped from V and 4 bases from J, the junction kept 8 bases outside the gene matches. CDR1 and CDR2 from the germline V gene are MNHEY and SVGEGT. The CDR3 sequence: CASSYRIAGASTGELFF. In nucleotides, the CDR3 is TGTGCCAGCAGTTACCGAATAGCGGGAGCGTCCACCGGGGAGCTGTTTTTT.

This clone was picked up a small number of times. V and J are TRBV2 and TRBJ2-7; TRBD1 is a possible D gene (5 bases). Germline loops: CDR1 SNHLY, CDR2 FYNNEI. The CDR3 contains 14 residues. V was cut by 9 bases and J by 0 bases, with 15 bases left in between. The CDR3 loop is CASRRAQGSYEQYV. CDR3 nucleotides: TGTGCCAGTCGACGGGCCCAGGGCTCCTACGAGCAGTACGTC.